This T cell receptor (beta chain) was recovered during a study of T-cell memory formation after mild COVID-19. Researchers used 5'RACE with constant-segment primers to make TCR alpha and TCR beta cDNA libraries that carry sample barcodes and UMIs. MiXCR was run by TCRdb on the 5' RACE reads, yielding one entry per CDR3 protein. The sample consists of some 600,000 distinct CDR3 sequences, around 16% of them appearing once. The CDR3 is 17 amino acids. V lost 1 base, J lost 2 bases, and 12 bases stayed unmatched. Looked up from germline, CDR1 is SQVTM and CDR2 is ANQGSEA. This clonotype was counted at least ten times.

The clonotype was recovered from an adult woman who had mild COVID-19 (a few samples of this study predate the infection). Cell type and time point are not known. The specimen sequenced was PBMCs or a T cell subset sorted from them (not recorded which). The chain recombines TRBV29-1 with TRBJ2-3; TRBD1 aligns across 7 bases. The CDR3 region is CSVEGGAGGRTTDTQYF. DNA of the CDR3: TGCAGCGTTGAAGGAGGGGCAGGGGGTCGGACCACAGATACGCAGTATTTT.